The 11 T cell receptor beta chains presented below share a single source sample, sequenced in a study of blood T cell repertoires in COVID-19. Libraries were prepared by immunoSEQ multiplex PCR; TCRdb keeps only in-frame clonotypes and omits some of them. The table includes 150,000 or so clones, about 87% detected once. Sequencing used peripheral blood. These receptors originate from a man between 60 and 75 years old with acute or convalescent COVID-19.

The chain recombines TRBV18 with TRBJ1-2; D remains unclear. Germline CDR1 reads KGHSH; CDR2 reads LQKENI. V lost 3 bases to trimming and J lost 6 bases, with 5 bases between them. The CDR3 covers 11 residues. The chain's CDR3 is CASSPADGYTF. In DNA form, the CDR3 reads TGTGCCAGCTCACCTGCGGATGGCTACACCTTC.

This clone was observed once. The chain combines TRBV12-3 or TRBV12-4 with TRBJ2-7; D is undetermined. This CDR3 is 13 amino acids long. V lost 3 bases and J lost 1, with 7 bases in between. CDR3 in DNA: TGTGCCAGCAGTTTTGGCAGGTCCTACGAGCAGTACGTC. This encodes CASSFGRSYEQYV.

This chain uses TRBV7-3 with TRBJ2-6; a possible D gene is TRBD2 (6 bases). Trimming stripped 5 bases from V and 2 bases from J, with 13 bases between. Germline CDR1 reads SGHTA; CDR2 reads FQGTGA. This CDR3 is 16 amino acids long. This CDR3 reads CASSPPWGAGANVLTF. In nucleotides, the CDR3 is TGTGCCAGCAGCCCTCCGTGGGGGGCTGGGGCCAACGTCCTGACTTTC.

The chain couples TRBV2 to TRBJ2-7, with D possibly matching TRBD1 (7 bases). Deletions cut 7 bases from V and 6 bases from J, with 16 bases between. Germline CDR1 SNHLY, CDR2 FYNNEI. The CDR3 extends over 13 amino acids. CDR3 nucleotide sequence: TGTGCCAGCAAGGGGGCTAGCGTCGTCGAGCAGTACTTC. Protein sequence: CASKGASVVEQYF.

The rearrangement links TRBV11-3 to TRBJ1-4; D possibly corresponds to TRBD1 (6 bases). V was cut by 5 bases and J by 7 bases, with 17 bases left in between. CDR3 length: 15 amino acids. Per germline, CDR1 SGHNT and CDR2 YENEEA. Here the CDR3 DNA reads TGTGCCAGCAGCCCCGGGGGGCAGGAGGGTGAAAAACTGTTTTTT. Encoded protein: CASSPGGQEGEKLFF.

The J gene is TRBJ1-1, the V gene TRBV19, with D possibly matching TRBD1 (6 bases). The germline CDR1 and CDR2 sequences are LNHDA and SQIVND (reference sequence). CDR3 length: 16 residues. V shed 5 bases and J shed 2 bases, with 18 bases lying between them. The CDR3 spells CASSAPKGVLNTEAFF. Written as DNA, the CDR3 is TGTGCCAGTAGTGCCCCGAAGGGGGTCCTTAACACTGAAGCTTTCTTT.

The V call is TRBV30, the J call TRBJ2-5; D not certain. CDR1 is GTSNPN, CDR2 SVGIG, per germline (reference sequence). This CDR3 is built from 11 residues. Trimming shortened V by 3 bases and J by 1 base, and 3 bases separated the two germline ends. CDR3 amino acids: CAWSGQETQYF. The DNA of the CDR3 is TGTGCCTGGAGCGGCCAAGAGACCCAGTACTTC.

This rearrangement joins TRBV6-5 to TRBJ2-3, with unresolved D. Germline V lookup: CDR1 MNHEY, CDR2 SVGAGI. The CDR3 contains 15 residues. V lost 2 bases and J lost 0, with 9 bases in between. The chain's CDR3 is CASSYGLTSTDTQYF. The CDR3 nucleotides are TGTGCCAGCAGTTACGGGCTAACTAGCACAGATACGCAGTATTTT.

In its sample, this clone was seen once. The CDR3 reads CASSITGVNTEAFF. In DNA, the CDR3 is TGTGCCAGTAGTATCACAGGGGTGAACACTGAAGCTTTCTTT. The chain has TRBV19 and TRBJ1-1, with 7 bases fitting TRBD1. The length of the CDR3 is 14 residues. Germline CDR1 reads LNHDA; CDR2 reads SQIVND (reference sequence). V lost 3 bases to trimming and J lost 0 bases; unmatched junction nucleotides: 1.

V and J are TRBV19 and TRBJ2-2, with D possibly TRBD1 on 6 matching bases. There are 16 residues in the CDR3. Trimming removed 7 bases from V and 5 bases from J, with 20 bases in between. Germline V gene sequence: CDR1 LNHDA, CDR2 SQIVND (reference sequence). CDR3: CASNTGRAKETGELFF. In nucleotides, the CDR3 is TGTGCCAGTAATACAGGGCGAGCGAAGGAGACCGGGGAGCTGTTTTTT.

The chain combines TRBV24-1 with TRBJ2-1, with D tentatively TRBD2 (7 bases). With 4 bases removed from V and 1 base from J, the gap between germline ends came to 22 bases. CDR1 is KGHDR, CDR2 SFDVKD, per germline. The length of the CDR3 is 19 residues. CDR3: CATSESGTPGLVSYNEQFF. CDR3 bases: TGTGCCACCAGTGAGTCCGGGACACCCGGACTAGTTTCCTACAATGAGCAGTTCTTC.